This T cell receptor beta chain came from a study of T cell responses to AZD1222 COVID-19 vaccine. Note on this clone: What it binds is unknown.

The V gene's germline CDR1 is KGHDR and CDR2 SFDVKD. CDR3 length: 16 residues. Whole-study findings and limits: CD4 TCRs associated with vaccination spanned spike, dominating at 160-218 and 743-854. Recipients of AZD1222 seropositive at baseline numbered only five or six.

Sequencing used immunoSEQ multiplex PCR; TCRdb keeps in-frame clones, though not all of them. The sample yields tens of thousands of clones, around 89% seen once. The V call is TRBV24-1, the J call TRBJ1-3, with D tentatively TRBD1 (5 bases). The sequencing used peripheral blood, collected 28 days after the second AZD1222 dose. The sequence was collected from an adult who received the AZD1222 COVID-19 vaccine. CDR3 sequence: CVTPVMSGLQEDTIYF. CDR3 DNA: TGTGTCACACCAGTGATGTCAGGGCTTCAAGAGGACACCATATATTTT.